This T cell receptor beta chain was captured in a study of blood T cell repertoires in COVID-19. Study background: Samples representing acute and convalescent COVID-19 were sourced from the United States, Italy and Spain. T cells, B-cell-depleted T cells, or PBMCs provided the cDNA or gDNA that served as material.

The CDR3 totals 16 residues. Germline V gives CDR1 LGHNA, CDR2 YSLEER. V lost 0 bases and J 4 bases, leaving 13 bases between the germline ends. TCRdb's table, derived via immunoSEQ multiplex PCR, lists solely in-frame clones and lacks some. The sample includes under 250,000 clones, approximately 89% of them seen just once. This receptor was taken from a woman aged 55-69 years who had recovered from COVID-19. Sequencing was carried out using peripheral blood. The gene calls are TRBV4-3 and TRBJ2-1; no clear D. CDR3 sequence (DNA): TGCGCCAGCAGCCAAGATGGAACAGTCCTATACAATGAGCAGTTCTTC. It encodes CASSQDGTVLYNEQFF.